This T cell receptor (beta chain) was profiled in a study of molecular identifiers for immune sequencing clone quantification. Whole-study context: In the replicates, RNA derived from roughly 20,000 or 100,000 naive CD8 cells was divided into five parts, and four were sequenced.

This clonotype showed up many times. TCRdb passed the PCR reads through MiXCR, listing each CDR3 protein once. The sample yields about 500,000 distinct CDR3 sequences, about 25% seen once. This CDR3 spans 14 amino acids. The V end lost 3 bases, the J end lost 3 bases, and 6 bases lay between the germline ends. Looked up from germline, CDR1 is LGHNA and CDR2 is YSLEER. The receptor was derived from a human donor in good health. Some libraries in this study had Jurkat cell RNA spiked in. V is TRBV4-3 and J is TRBJ2-6; D unclear. The sequenced sample consisted of naive CD8+ T cells from blood, with Jurkat cell RNA spiked in. The subset denotes: FACS-sorted CD8+CD4-CCR7+CD45RA+ naive T cells. CDR3 loop: CASSQGYGANVLTF. DNA for the CDR3: TGCGCCAGCAGCCAGGGGTATGGGGCCAACGTCCTGACTTTC.